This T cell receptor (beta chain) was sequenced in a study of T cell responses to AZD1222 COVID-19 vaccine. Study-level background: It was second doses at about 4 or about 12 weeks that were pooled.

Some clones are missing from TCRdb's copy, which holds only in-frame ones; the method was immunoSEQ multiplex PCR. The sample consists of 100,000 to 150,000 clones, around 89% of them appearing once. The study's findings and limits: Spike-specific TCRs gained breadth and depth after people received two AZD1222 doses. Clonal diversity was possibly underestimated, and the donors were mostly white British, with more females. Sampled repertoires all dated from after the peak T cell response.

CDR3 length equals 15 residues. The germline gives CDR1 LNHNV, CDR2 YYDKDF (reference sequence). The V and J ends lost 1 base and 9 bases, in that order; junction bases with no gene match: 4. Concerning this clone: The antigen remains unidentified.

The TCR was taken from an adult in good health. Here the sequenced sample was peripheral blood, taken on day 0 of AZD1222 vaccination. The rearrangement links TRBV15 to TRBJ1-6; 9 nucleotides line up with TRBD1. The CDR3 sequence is CATSRAGTGTSPLHF. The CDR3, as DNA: TGTGCCACCAGCAGAGCAGGGACAGGGACTTCACCCCTCCACTTT.